This T cell receptor beta chain stems from a study of cytomegalovirus exposure and HLA in healthy donors (dated by TCRdb to the late 2010s). In terms of the full investigation: According to a later analysis, the 120 or so validation repertoires were produced on the same platform as the roughly 700 repertoires of the first cohort. The study aimed to test whether signatures of past pathogen exposure could be identified by cataloging public T cell receptors. Besides the first cohort of around 670 subjects, a separate validation cohort made up of around 120 different subjects was used. To predict cytomegalovirus infection status, the study combined high-throughput TCR immunosequencing, statistical association of individual TCRs with disease status, and machine learning. What the research found in general, with its limitations: While some public TCRs were present in many individuals, most TCR sequences turned up only very rarely across donors. Subsequent analysis determined that TCRs grouped into clusters in the first cohort also showed a tendency toward co-occurrence across the 130 or so validation repertoires, and 94% of cluster scores exceeded 0. The authors suggested that the approach could potentially be extended to other disease states and immunological phenotypes. The study gave a list of under 200 TCR beta chains associated with cytomegalovirus. In vitro tests confirmed that three of the cytomegalovirus-associated TCR beta chains recognize cytomegalovirus antigens. Cytomegalovirus status was reported to be diagnosed by the classifier with high specificity and sensitivity in both the original and validation cohorts. The validation cohort had no HLA typing available for a later analysis, so co-occurrence within that cohort was assessed over all 120 or so repertoires.

Library method: the immunoSEQ multiplex PCR assay. Under the source paper's analysis protocol: A statistical classification framework was built for diagnosing cytomegalovirus status from the catalog of TCR beta chain sequences. In TCRdb, the immuneACCESS table is reduced to in-frame sequences with V and J assigned. These tables do not hold every clone; where another copy was compared, an unresolved V gene accounts for under half, and the others remain unexplained. That table is the source of V, J and clone size, and D and trimming were worked out from the DNA. Across this sample there are 70,000 to 75,000 clones, with 94% seen only once. Of the sample, approximately 0.99% is held by the ten largest clones. Separate from the approximately 700-subject first cohort, the validation cohort of 120 subjects was the group to which the donors belonged. From its cysteine to its phenylalanine, the CDR3 spans 13 amino acids. Only CDR3 DNA remains: 39 bases, in frame from the first base. CDR1 and CDR2 are read off the germline V gene as SNHLY and FYNNEI. V and J lose 5 bases and 5 bases, and a span of 9 bases separates them.

Concerning this clone itself: Its antigen remains undetermined. The sample holds no much larger clone one base away, and base qualities are not on file.

This receptor chain uses TRBV2 and TRBJ2-2; TRBD1 is perhaps the D gene, given 6 matching bases. This receptor was identified in a woman between 18 and 30 years old in good health and CMV-seronegative. Sequencing input: PBMCs. The bases are TGTGCCAGCAGTTTTGGGACAACCGGGGAGCTGTTTTTT. Its protein reads: CASSFGTTGELFF.